The source of this TCR beta chain is a study of blood T cell repertoires in COVID-19. For the study at large: The United States, Italy and Spain provided the acute and convalescent COVID-19 samples. Sources were T cells, B-cell-depleted T cells, or PBMCs; the material itself was cDNA or gDNA.

Per the original data handling: Estimation of nucleated cell counts relied on the amplification of reference gene primers. Assay used: immunoSEQ multiplex PCR; TCRdb lists only in-frame clones, some missing. The V and J calls and the clone size are those of that table, but D and trimming were determined from the DNA. The table has roughly 570,000 clones, 85% to 90% seen once. The germline V and J ends were trimmed by 3 bases and 8 bases, with 8 bases remaining between them. The CDR3 runs to 12 residues. This chain connects TRBV12-3 or TRBV12-4 to TRBJ1-3; D remains ambiguous. Sequencing input: peripheral blood. The TCR sequence derives from a woman aged 45-59 years with COVID-19, enrolled during active disease. CDR3 sequence (DNA): TGTGCCAGCAGTTTCGTGAGGGACACCATATATTTT. It encodes CASSFVRDTIYF.